Listed here is a single TCR beta chain. Looked up from germline, CDR1 is MNHEY and CDR2 is SVGAGI. The CDR3 runs to 14 residues. The V and J ends lost 5 bases and 1 base respectively, with 12 bases between them. The repertoire was sequenced with immunoSEQ multiplex PCR; TCRdb's copy has only in-frame clones and lacks some. The sample includes some 97,000 clones, roughly 92% seen only once; the top ten take around 1.2%. The data belong to a study of T cell changes during pregnancy in multiple sclerosis. The genes are TRBV6-5 and TRBJ2-7; the D gene is possibly TRBD2 (6 bases). This clonotype was sampled from a female donor with multiple sclerosis, enrolled in a pregnancy study. The sample in question was peripheral blood, obtained in the second trimester of pregnancy. The CDR3 DNA reads as TGTGCCAGCAGTCCCCGGGGGACGTCCTACGAGCAGTACTTC. Encoded protein: CASSPRGTSYEQYF.